The 2 T cell receptor gamma chains listed next were all sequenced from one sample in a study of human gamma delta and Vdelta1 T cells. TCRdb reanalysed the PCR reads via CATT. The sample shows several thousand gamma-chain clones, approximately 42% of them seen only once. These receptors' antigens are unknown. The sequenced sample consisted of Vdelta1 gamma-delta T cells from blood grown in culture (DOT cells). All receptors come from a human donor in good health.

Details on this clone: The sample has other DNA sequences that encode this CDR3 too. The gene calls are TRGV4 and TRGJP2. The CDR3 covers 19 residues. Germline lookup yields CDR1 EGSTGY and CDR2 YDSYTSSV. V was clipped by 3 bases and J by 4 bases; unmatched bases: 20. Here the CDR3 reads CATWDPGNSGSSSDWIKTF. For the CDR3, the DNA is TGTGCCACCTGGGATCCAGGGAATTCCGGTAGTTCTAGTGATTGGATCAAGACGTTT.

With respect to this clone: Other nucleotide sequences from this sample produce the same CDR3. The V call is TRGV9, the J call TRGJ1 or TRGJ2. The CDR3 has 14 residues. With V trimmed by 0 bases and J by 3 bases, 5 bases remained unmatched. Germline lookup yields CDR1 GITISATS and CDR2 ISYDGTV (reference sequence). The CDR3 here is CALWEVHGYYKKLF. The CDR3 DNA sequence: TGTGCCTTGTGGGAGGTGCACGGTTATTATAAGAAACTCTTT.